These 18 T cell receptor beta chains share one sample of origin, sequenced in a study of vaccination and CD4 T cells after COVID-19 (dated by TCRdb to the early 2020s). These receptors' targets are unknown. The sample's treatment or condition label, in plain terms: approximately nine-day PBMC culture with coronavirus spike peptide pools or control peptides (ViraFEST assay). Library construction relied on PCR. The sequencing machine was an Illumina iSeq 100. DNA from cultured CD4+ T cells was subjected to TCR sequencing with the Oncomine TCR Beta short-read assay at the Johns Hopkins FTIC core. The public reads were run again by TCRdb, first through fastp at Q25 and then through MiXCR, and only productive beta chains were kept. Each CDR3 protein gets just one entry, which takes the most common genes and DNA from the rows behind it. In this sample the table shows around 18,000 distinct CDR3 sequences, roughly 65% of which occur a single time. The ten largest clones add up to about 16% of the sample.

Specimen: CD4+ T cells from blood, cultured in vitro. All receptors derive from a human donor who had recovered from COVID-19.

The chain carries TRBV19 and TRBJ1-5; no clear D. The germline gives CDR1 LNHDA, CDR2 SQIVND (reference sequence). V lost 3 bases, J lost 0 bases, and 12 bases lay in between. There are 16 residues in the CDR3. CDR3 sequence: CASSIGVSYSNQPQHF. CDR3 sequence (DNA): TGTGCCAGTAGTATCGGAGTCAGTTATAGCAATCAGCCCCAGCATTTT.

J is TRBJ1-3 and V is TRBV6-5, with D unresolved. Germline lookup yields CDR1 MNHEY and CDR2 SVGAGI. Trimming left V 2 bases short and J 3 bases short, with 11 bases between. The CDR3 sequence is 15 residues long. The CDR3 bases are TGTGCCAGCAGTTACGGCCCCTCGGGTGGAAACACCATATATTTT. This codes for CASSYGPSGGNTIYF.

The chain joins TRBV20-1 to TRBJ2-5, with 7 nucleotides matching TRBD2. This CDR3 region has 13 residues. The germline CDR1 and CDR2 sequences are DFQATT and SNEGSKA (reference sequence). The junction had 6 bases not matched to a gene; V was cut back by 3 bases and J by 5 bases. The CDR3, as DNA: TGCAGTGCTAGTACGGGAGGCATGGAGACCCAGTACTTC. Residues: CSASTGGMETQYF.

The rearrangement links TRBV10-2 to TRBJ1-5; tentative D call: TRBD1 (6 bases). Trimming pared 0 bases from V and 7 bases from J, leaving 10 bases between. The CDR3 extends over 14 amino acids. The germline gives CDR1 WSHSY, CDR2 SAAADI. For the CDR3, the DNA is TGCGCCAGCAGTGAGTCGATGGGGGGCCAGCCCCAGCATTTT. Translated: CASSESMGGQPQHF.

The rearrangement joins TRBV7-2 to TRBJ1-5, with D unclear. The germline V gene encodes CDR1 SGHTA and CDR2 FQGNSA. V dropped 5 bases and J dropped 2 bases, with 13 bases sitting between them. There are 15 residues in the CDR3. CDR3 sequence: CASSLGSWGNQPQHF. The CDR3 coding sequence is TGTGCCAGCAGCCTGGGATCATGGGGCAATCAGCCCCAGCATTTT.

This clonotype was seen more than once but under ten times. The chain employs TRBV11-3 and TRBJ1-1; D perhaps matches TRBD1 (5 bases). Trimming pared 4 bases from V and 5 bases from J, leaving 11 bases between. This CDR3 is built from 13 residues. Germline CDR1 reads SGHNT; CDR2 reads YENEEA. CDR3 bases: TGTGCCAGCAGCTCCCCAGGGTTAACTGAAGCTTTCTTT. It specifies CASSSPGLTEAFF.

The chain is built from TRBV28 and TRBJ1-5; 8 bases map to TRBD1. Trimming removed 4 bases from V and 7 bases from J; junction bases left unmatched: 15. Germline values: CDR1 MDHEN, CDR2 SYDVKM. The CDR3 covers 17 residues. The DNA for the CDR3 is TGTGCCAGCAGTTCCCCCCGCGGCAGGGGGCGCGGGCAGCCCCAGCATTTT. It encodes CASSSPRGRGRGQPQHF. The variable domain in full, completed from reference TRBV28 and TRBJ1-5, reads DVKVTQSSRYLVKRTGEKVFLECVQDMDHENMFWYRQDPGLGLRLIYFSYDVKMKEKGDIPEGYSVSREKKERFSLILESASTNQTSMYLCASSSPRGRGRGQPQHFGDGTRLSIL.

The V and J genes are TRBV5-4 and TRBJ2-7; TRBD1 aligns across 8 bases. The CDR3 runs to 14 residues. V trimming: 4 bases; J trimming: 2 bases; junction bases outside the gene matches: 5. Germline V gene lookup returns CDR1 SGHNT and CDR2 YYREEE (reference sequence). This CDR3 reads CASSQGARAYEQYF. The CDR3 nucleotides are TGTGCCAGCAGCCAGGGGGCAAGGGCCTACGAGCAGTACTTC.

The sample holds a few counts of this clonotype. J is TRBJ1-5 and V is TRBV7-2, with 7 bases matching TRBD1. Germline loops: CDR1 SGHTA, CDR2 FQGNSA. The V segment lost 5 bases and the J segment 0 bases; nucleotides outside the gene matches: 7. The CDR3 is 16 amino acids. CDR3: CASSLRTGDSNQPQHF. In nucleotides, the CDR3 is TGTGCCAGCAGCCTCAGGACAGGAGATAGCAATCAGCCCCAGCATTTT.

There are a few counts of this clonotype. CDR3 in DNA: TGTGCCAGCAGTTTAGAGGCAGGGGGATCTCAGCATTTT. Its translation: CASSLEAGGSQHF. The chain carries TRBV27 and TRBJ1-5, with TRBD1 matching over 7 bases. The germline V gene has CDR1 MNHEY and CDR2 SMNVEV (reference sequence). Trimming took 2 bases from V and 13 from J; bases not matched to a gene: 8. The CDR3 has 13 amino acids.

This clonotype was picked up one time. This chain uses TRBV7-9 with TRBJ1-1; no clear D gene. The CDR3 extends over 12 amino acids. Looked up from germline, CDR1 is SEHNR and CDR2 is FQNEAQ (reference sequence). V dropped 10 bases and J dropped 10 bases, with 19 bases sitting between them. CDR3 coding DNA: TGTGCCACCACCCGGGAAGGGAGTGGAGCTTTCTTT. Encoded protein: CATTREGSGAFF. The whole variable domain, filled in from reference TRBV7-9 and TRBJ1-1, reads DTGVSQNPRHKITKRGQNVTFRCDPISEHNRLYWYRQTLGQGPEFLTYFQNEAQLEKSRLLSDRFSAERPKGSFSTLEIQRTEQGDSAMYLCATTREGSGAFFGQGTRLTVV.

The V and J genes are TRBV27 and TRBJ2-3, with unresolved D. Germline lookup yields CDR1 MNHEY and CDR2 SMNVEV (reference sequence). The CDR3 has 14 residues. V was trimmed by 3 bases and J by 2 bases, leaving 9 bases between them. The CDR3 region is CASSLGRPTDTQYF. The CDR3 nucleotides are TGTGCCAGCAGTTTGGGCAGGCCCACAGATACGCAGTATTTT.

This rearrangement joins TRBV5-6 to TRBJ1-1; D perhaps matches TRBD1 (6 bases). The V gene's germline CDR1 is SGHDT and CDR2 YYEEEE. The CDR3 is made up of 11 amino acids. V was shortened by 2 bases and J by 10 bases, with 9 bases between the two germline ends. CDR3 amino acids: CASSLQGAAFF. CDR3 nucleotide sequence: TGTGCCAGCAGCTTACAGGGCGCAGCTTTCTTT. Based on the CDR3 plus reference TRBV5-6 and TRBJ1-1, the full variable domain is DAGVTQSPTHLIKTRGQQVTLRCSPKSGHDTVSWYQQALGQGPQFIFQYYEEEERQRGNFPDRFSGHQFPNYSSELNVNALLLGDSALYLCASSLQGAAFFGQGTRLTVV.

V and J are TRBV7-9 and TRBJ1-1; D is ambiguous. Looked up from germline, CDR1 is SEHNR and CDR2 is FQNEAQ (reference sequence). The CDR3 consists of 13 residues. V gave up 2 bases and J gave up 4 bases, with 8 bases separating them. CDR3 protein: CASSLRVSTEAFF. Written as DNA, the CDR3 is TGTGCCAGCAGCTTACGGGTGAGCACTGAAGCTTTCTTT.

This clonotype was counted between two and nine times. CDR3 residues: CASRPEASNQPQHF. DNA for the CDR3: TGTGCCAGTAGGCCCGAGGCGAGCAATCAGCCCCAGCATTTT. The V call is TRBV19, the J call TRBJ1-5; D call uncertain. This CDR3 has 14 amino acids. The ends were cut back, 6 bases at V and 1 base at J, with 10 bases in the middle. Germline V gene lookup returns CDR1 LNHDA and CDR2 SQIVND (reference sequence).

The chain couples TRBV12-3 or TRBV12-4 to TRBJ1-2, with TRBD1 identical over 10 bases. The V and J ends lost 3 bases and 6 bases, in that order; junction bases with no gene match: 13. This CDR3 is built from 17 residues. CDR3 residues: CASSFDWGQGKLDGYTF. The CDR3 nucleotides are TGTGCCAGCAGTTTCGACTGGGGACAGGGGAAATTGGATGGCTACACCTTC.

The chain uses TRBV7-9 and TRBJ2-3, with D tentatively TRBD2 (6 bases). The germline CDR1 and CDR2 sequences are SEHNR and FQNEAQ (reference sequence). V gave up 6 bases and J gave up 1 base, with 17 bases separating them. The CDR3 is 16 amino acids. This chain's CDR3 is CASRRASAGGTDTQYF. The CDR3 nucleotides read TGTGCCAGCAGGCGCGCTAGCGCCGGGGGCACAGATACGCAGTATTTT.

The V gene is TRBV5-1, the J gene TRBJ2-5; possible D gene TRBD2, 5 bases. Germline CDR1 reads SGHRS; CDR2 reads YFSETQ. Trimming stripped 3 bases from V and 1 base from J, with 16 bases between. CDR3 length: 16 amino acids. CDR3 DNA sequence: TGCGCCAGCAGCTCTATCGTAGGTGGACTCCAAGAGACCCAGTACTTC. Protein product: CASSSIVGGLQETQYF.